This T cell receptor beta chain originates from a study of blood T cells in healthy people across ages. Study at large: Template switching recovered approximately one barcoded beta molecule for every two T cells. Study-wide results and caveats: Unsorted PBMC material precluded a definitive naive versus antigen-experienced comparison.

Donors were systemically healthy Caucasian individuals from Russia aged about 6 to 100 years. It was approximately 9 milliliters of peripheral blood that were drawn from each donor. Germline V gene data show CDR1 as SGHRS and CDR2 as YFSETQ. The ends were cut back, 1 base at V and 0 bases at J, with 10 bases in the middle. There are 15 residues in the CDR3. Next came a second PCR, run for roughly 6 to 11 cycles, which used a sample-barcoded 5' primer along with a J-beta primer mix. MiXCR, applied by TCRdb to the 5' RACE reads, yields one record per CDR3 protein. Among over 600,000 distinct CDR3 sequences listed, around 41% were seen once. This clonotype was observed a few times. Its antigen is still unknown.

Sequenced: blood. The receptor comes from an elderly man in good health. This sequence joins TRBV5-1 and TRBJ1-1; D is possibly TRBD1 (5 bases). The CDR3 loop reads CASSLLGEMNTEAFF. The CDR3 nucleotides read TGCGCCAGCAGCTTGTTGGGGGAGATGAACACTGAAGCTTTCTTT. Based on the CDR3 plus reference TRBV5-1 and TRBJ1-1, the full variable domain is KAGVTQTPRYLIKTRGQQVTLSCSPISGHRSVSWYQQTPGQGLQFLFEYFSETQRNKGNFPGRFSGRQFSNSRSEMNVSTLELGDSALYLCASSLLGEMNTEAFFGQGTRLTVV.